Presented here are 12 T cell receptor beta chains from one specimen sequenced in a study of cytomegalovirus exposure and HLA in healthy donors (dated 2017 in TCRdb). Libraries were constructed by the immunoSEQ multiplex PCR assay. A mixture of 60 forward primers for TCR Vbeta segments and 13 reverse primers for TCR Jbeta segments was used in the multiplex PCR. TCRdb holds this immuneACCESS table with in-frame rearrangements only. Some clones are missing; in checked studies, unresolved V genes explain under half, and the rest has no known cause. In this sample the table shows about 300,000 clones, 80% to 90% of which occur a single time. The top ten constitute 3.5% to 4.5% of the sample. The sample was PBMCs. These receptors came from a man in his forties or fifties in good health and CMV-seropositive.

This chain uses TRBV7-2 with TRBJ2-1; D ambiguous. The length of the CDR3 is 14 residues. Germline V gene lookup returns CDR1 SGHTA and CDR2 FQGNSA. V was shortened by 3 bases and J by 1 base, with 7 bases between the two germline ends. CDR3 sequence: CASSFPGSYNEQFF. The CDR3 DNA sequence: TGTGCCAGCAGCTTCCCAGGTTCCTACAATGAGCAGTTCTTC.

The V and J genes are TRBV30 and TRBJ2-2; the D gene is possibly TRBD1 (5 bases). Trimming removed 4 bases from V and 6 bases from J, with 12 bases in between. The CDR3 runs 13 residues. Germline CDR1 reads GTSNPN; CDR2 reads SVGIG (reference sequence). CDR3 sequence (DNA): TGTGCCTGGATGGGGCACGGACCCGGGGAGCTGTTTTTT. It specifies CAWMGHGPGELFF. The variable domain in full, with the rest retrieved from reference TRBV30 and TRBJ2-2, is SQTIHQWPATLVQPVGSPLSLECTVEGTSNPNLYWYRQAAGRGLQLLFYSVGIGQISSEVPQNLSASRPQDRQFILSSKKLLLSDSGFYLCAWMGHGPGELFFGEGSRLTVL.

This clone occurred once. This rearrangement joins TRBV6-1 to TRBJ2-7; D is possibly TRBD2 (5 bases). Trimming pared 3 bases from V and 4 bases from J, leaving 16 bases between. Germline assignment: CDR1 MNHNS and CDR2 SASEGT. CDR3 length equals 15 residues. CDR3 residues: CASSEPARTGYEQYF. The CDR3 DNA sequence: TGTGCCAGCAGTGAGCCGGCCAGGACGGGGTACGAGCAGTACTTC.

V and J are TRBV7-9 and TRBJ1-1; D is unclear. Germline loops: CDR1 SEHNR, CDR2 FQNEAQ (reference sequence). V shed 5 bases and J shed 0 bases, with 4 bases lying between them. This CDR3 is built from 12 residues. CDR3 loop: CASSRVNTEAFF. In nucleotides, the CDR3 is TGTGCCAGCAGCCGGGTGAACACTGAAGCTTTCTTT.

The chain has TRBV6-6 and TRBJ2-2, with D unresolved. The length of the CDR3 is 14 residues. V was shortened by 2 bases and J by 5 bases, with 9 bases between the two germline ends. CDR1 is MNHNY and CDR2 is SVGAGI in the germline V gene (reference sequence). The CDR3 sequence: CASSYARETGELFF. As DNA, the CDR3 is TGTGCCAGCAGTTACGCTCGTGAGACCGGGGAGCTGTTTTTT.

The sample holds a few counts of this clone. The same CDR3 is also encoded by other DNA sequences in this sample. This chain joins TRBV27 and TRBJ1-3; TRBD1 might be the D (6 bases). The CDR3 extends over 15 amino acids. Germline V gene sequence: CDR1 MNHEY, CDR2 SMNVEV (reference sequence). Between the trimmed V and J ends, which lost 4 bases and 0 bases, there was a span of 10 bases. The CDR3 region is CASSSGGSSGNTIYF. The CDR3 bases are TGTGCCAGCAGTTCTGGGGGCAGCTCTGGAAACACCATATATTTT.

The chain combines TRBV5-1 with TRBJ1-1; D is uncertain. Trimming cost V 4 bases and J 0 bases, with 13 bases left between them. Germline V gene lookup returns CDR1 SGHRS and CDR2 YFSETQ. The CDR3 contains 15 residues. CDR3 DNA: TGCGCCAGCAGCCCCAGGTCAGGCCTGAACACTGAAGCTTTCTTT. Its protein is CASSPRSGLNTEAFF.

In this sample, this clone turned up once. The chain carries TRBV19 and TRBJ1-1, with D perhaps matching TRBD1 (6 bases). The germline V and J ends were trimmed by 4 bases and 1 base, with 10 bases remaining between them. This CDR3 spans 14 amino acids. Germline CDR1 reads LNHDA; CDR2 reads SQIVND (reference sequence). The DNA of the CDR3 is TGTGCCAGTAGTACCTGGACAGCGAACACTGAAGCTTTCTTT. The encoded protein is CASSTWTANTEAFF. The whole variable domain, remainder taken from reference TRBV19 and TRBJ1-1, is DGGITQSPKYLFRKEGQNVTLSCEQNLNHDAMYWYRQDPGQGLRLIYYSQIVNDFQKGDIAEGYSVSREKKESFPLTVTSAQKNPTAFYLCASSTWTANTEAFFGQGTRLTVV.

V is TRBV5-1 and J is TRBJ2-7, with D maybe TRBD1 (7 bases). The V and J ends lost 4 bases and 5 bases respectively, with 16 bases between them. Germline V gene data show CDR1 as SGHRS and CDR2 as YFSETQ. The CDR3 consists of 14 residues. Here the CDR3 reads CASSQRARGDEQYF. The CDR3 nucleotides are TGCGCCAGCAGCCAACGGGCCAGGGGGGACGAGCAGTACTTC.

This chain connects TRBV9 to TRBJ1-1, with 8 bases lining up with TRBD1. The V gene end was trimmed by 3 bases and the J gene end by 0 bases; junction bases not matched to a gene: 4. The germline V gene encodes CDR1 SGDLS and CDR2 YYNGEE. The CDR3 contains 15 residues. This CDR3 reads CASSEQGGMNTEAFF. CDR3 coding DNA: TGTGCCAGCAGCGAACAGGGGGGAATGAACACTGAAGCTTTCTTT.

This chain joins TRBV4-3 and TRBJ2-1; a weak D match, TRBD1 (5 bases). The CDR3 consists of 14 residues. The V end lost 2 bases, the J end lost 4 bases, and 9 bases lay between the germline ends. CDR1 is LGHNA and CDR2 is YSLEER in the germline V gene. CDR3 loop: CASSQIQGYNEQFF. CDR3 nucleotides: TGCGCCAGCAGCCAAATCCAGGGATACAATGAGCAGTTCTTC.

This rearrangement joins TRBV28 to TRBJ2-1, with 14 bases that match TRBD2. Unmatched junction bases numbered 9, after V lost 6 bases and J lost 8 bases. The length of the CDR3 is 16 residues. Germline lookup yields CDR1 MDHEN and CDR2 SYDVKM. Here the CDR3 reads CASSHRGTSGSDEQFF. CDR3 sequence (DNA): TGTGCCAGCAGCCACCGGGGGACTAGCGGGAGTGATGAGCAGTTCTTC.